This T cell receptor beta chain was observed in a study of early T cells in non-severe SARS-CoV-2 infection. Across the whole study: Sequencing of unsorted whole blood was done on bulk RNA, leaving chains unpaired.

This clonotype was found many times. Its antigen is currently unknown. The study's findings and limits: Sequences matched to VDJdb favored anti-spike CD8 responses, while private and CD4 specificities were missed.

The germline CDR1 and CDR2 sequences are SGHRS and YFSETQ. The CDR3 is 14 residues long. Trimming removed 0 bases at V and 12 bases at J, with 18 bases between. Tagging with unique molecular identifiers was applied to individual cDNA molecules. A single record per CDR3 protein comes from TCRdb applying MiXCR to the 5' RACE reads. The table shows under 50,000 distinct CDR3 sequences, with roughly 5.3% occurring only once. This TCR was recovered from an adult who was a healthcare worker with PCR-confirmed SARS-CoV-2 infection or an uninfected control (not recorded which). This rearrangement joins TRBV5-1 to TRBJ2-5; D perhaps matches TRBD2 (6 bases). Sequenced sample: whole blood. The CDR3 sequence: CASSLEAGRTLKYF. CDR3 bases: TGCGCCAGCAGCTTGGAAGCGGGCCGTACCTTGAAGTACTTC.